The 23 T cell receptor beta chains presented below share a single source sample, sequenced in a study of patients and donors after allogeneic stem cell transplantation. TCRdb recomputed calls from the RT-PCR reads with MiXCR, one row per CDR3 protein. The sample lists hundreds of thousands of distinct CDR3 sequences, over 12% occurring once. Sequenced material: blood, either unsorted or a sorted T cell fraction (not recorded which). The receptor source for this set is a human donor who was either an allogeneic HSCT recipient or a stem cell or donor lymphocyte infusion donor (not recorded which). It is not recorded whose cells these are; they may come from a transplant donor.

This clonotype was counted between two and nine times. This chain links TRBV7-2 with TRBJ2-7; 12 bases fit TRBD2. V shed 4 bases, J shed 2 bases, and the junction held 6 bases outside the gene matches. This CDR3 is 16 amino acids long. Germline lookup yields CDR1 SGHTA and CDR2 FQGNSA. CDR3 sequence: CASSSRLAGETYEQYF. In DNA form, the CDR3 reads TGTGCCAGCAGCTCAAGACTAGCGGGAGAGACCTACGAGCAGTACTTC.

This clonotype was picked up a small number of times. This chain joins TRBV4-1 and TRBJ2-3; the match to TRBD2 covers 14 bases. The CDR3 is 18 residues long. Germline CDR1 reads MGHRA; CDR2 reads YSYEKL. V shed 0 bases, J shed 6 bases, and the junction held 8 bases outside the gene matches. The CDR3 DNA sequence: TGCGCCAGCAGCCAAGAAGCCGCAAGGACTAGCGGGAGGGATACGCAGTATTTT. Its translation: CASSQEAARTSGRDTQYF.

Many counts were recorded for this clonotype. V is TRBV28 and J is TRBJ1-1; 8 nucleotides line up with TRBD1. V lost 10 bases and J lost 4; bases outside the gene matches: 11. Germline V gene data show CDR1 as MDHEN and CDR2 as SYDVKM. The CDR3 consists of 14 residues. The CDR3 nucleotides are TGTGCCACCCAAGGGCAGGGGGCGGCCACTGAAGCTTTCTTT. Encoded protein: CATQGQGAATEAFF.

The chain is built from TRBV18 and TRBJ2-3; D possibly corresponds to TRBD1 (6 bases). The CDR3 sequence is 15 residues long. V lost 2 bases and J 3 bases, leaving 12 bases between the germline ends. CDR1 is KGHSH, CDR2 LQKENI, per germline. The DNA of the CDR3 is TGTGCCAGCTCACCATCCCGGACAGAAACAGATACGCAGTATTTT. It is translated as CASSPSRTETDTQYF.

This clonotype appeared a few times. The CDR3 bases are TGTGCCAGCAGTCCGAAAGCAGATAGCAATCAGCCCCAGCATTTT. Encoded protein: CASSPKADSNQPQHF. The chain combines TRBV6-1 with TRBJ1-5; D gene unclear. Trimming took off 5 bases at V and 0 bases at J, with 11 bases between the two ends. CDR1 and CDR2 (germline): MNHNS, SASEGT. This CDR3 has 15 residues.

The J gene is TRBJ2-1, the V gene TRBV11-3, with 7 bases that match TRBD2. CDR1 is SGHNT, CDR2 YENEEA, per germline. This CDR3 spans 15 amino acids. With V trimmed by 3 bases and J by 9 bases, 11 bases remained unmatched. CDR3 sequence: CASSLGGSGQGEQFF. Here the CDR3 DNA reads TGTGCCAGCAGCTTGGGCGGGAGTGGTCAAGGTGAGCAGTTCTTC. Variable domain in full (rest from reference TRBV11-3 and TRBJ2-1): EAGVVQSPRYKIIEKKQPVAFWCNPISGHNTLYWYLQNLGQGPELLIRYENEEAVDDSQLPKDRFSAERLKGVDSTLKIQPAELGDSAVYLCASSLGGSGQGEQFFGPGTRLTVL.

This chain links TRBV24-1 with TRBJ1-5; D call uncertain. Germline V gene lookup returns CDR1 KGHDR and CDR2 SFDVKD. CDR3 length equals 13 residues. V was trimmed by 5 bases and J by 0 bases, leaving 4 bases between them. In DNA form, the CDR3 reads TGTGCCACCAGTGCAGATAGCAATCAGCCCCAGCATTTT. It yields the protein CATSADSNQPQHF.

CDR3 sequence (DNA): TGTGCCAGCAGTTTAGGGTCGGCATCCTACAATGAGCAGTTCTTC. It specifies CASSLGSASYNEQFF. V gene TRBV12-3 or TRBV12-4 combines with J gene TRBJ2-1; D unclear. Trimming stripped 1 base from V and 1 base from J, with 8 bases between. The CDR3 sequence is 15 residues long.

The V call is TRBV20-1, the J call TRBJ1-5; D may be TRBD1 (6 bases). Trimming left V 6 bases short and J 0 bases short, with 15 bases between. Germline V gene sequence: CDR1 DFQATT, CDR2 SNEGSKA (reference sequence). CDR3 size: 15 residues. The CDR3 DNA sequence: TGCAGTGCACAGAGACAGGAGATTAGCAATCAGCCCCAGCATTTT. Amino acid sequence: CSAQRQEISNQPQHF.

The rearrangement uses TRBV15 and TRBJ1-2, with 8 bases aligning to TRBD1. CDR3 length: 14 residues. Unmatched junction bases numbered 1, after V lost 0 bases and J lost 4 bases. Germline lookup yields CDR1 LNHNV and CDR2 YYDKDF (reference sequence). The chain's CDR3 is CATSRDGQGYGYTF. In nucleotides, the CDR3 is TGTGCCACCAGCAGAGACGGACAGGGCTATGGCTACACCTTC.

This clonotype was detected ten times or more. J is TRBJ2-1 and V is TRBV7-2; D unresolved. Trimming pared 1 base from V and 2 bases from J, leaving 9 bases between. The CDR3 has 15 residues. Germline V gene lookup returns CDR1 SGHTA and CDR2 FQGNSA. The CDR3 loop is CASSLEGLPYNEQFF. The CDR3 DNA reads TGTGCCAGCAGCTTAGAGGGCCTGCCCTACAATGAGCAGTTCTTC.

Many counts were recorded for this clonotype. The chain employs TRBV4-2 and TRBJ2-2; D perhaps matches TRBD2 (5 bases). The CDR3 totals 18 residues. Germline CDR1 reads LGHNA; CDR2 reads YNFKEQ. The ends were cut back, 0 bases at V and 7 bases at J, with 21 bases in the middle. CDR3 amino acids: CASSQERLSTRAGGELFF. Here the CDR3 DNA reads TGTGCCAGCAGCCAAGAGAGGCTTTCGACCCGGGCGGGCGGGGAGCTGTTTTTT.

This clonotype was recorded at least ten times. The chain joins TRBV7-2 to TRBJ2-3; weak D call: TRBD2 (6 bases). Germline values: CDR1 SGHTA, CDR2 FQGNSA. The length of the CDR3 is 13 residues. V was shortened by 5 bases and J by 5 bases, with 11 bases between the two germline ends. DNA for the CDR3: TGTGCCAGCAGCCTCCGACTAGGAGATACGCAGTATTTT. Its protein product is CASSLRLGDTQYF.

This clonotype occurred many times. The chain uses TRBV6-5 and TRBJ1-1; possibly TRBD1 for D (5 bases). Germline V gene data show CDR1 as MNHEY and CDR2 as SVGAGI. This CDR3 spans 12 amino acids. V lost 6 bases, J lost 8 bases, and 13 bases lay in between. The CDR3 loop is CASSLSGREAFF. The DNA for the CDR3 is TGTGCCAGCAGCCTGTCGGGACGGGAAGCTTTCTTT.

Ten or more counts support this clonotype. The V and J genes are TRBV4-2 and TRBJ1-6; TRBD1 matches 7 bases. Germline CDR1 and CDR2: LGHNA and YNFKEQ. The V and J ends lost 3 bases and 9 bases, in that order; junction bases with no gene match: 8. This CDR3 region has 15 residues. The CDR3 reads CASSQSDRESSPLHF. As DNA, the CDR3 is TGTGCCAGCAGCCAGAGTGACAGGGAGAGTTCACCCCTCCACTTT.

This clonotype was seen many times. The gene calls are TRBV28 and TRBJ1-5; 8 positions agree with TRBD1. J lost 7 bases, V lost 6 bases, and 8 bases had no gene match. The CDR3 covers 14 residues. CDR1 and CDR2 (germline): MDHEN, SYDVKM. CDR3 in DNA: TGTGCCAGCAGGTCAGGGGGCGTTCAGCAGCCCCAGCATTTT. Translated: CASRSGGVQQPQHF.

This clonotype was recorded many times. The chain joins TRBV5-1 to TRBJ2-3, with unresolved D. Germline lookup yields CDR1 SGHRS and CDR2 YFSETQ. V lost 5 bases and J 3 bases, leaving 10 bases between the germline ends. There are 13 residues in the CDR3. CDR3 sequence reads: CASRAGVTDTQYF. Here the CDR3 DNA reads TGCGCCAGCAGAGCAGGAGTAACAGATACGCAGTATTTT.

The chain combines TRBV21-1 with TRBJ2-5; the table names TRBD1, a call not compared with the DNA. TRBV21-1 is flagged as a pseudogene. This CDR3 contains 16 residues. This CDR3 is CANSMGRRGVQETQYF. CDR3 coding DNA: TGTGCCAACAGCATGGGTCGTCGGGGGGTACAAGAGACCCAGTACTTC.

V is TRBV5-4 and J is TRBJ2-7; a weak D match, TRBD2 (6 bases). Trimming cost V 4 bases and J 0 bases, with 20 bases left between them. CDR3 length: 17 amino acids. Looked up from germline, CDR1 is SGHNT and CDR2 is YYREEE (reference sequence). CDR3 protein: CASSGGFGGATSYEQYF. CDR3 sequence (DNA): TGTGCCAGCAGCGGCGGTTTCGGAGGGGCGACCTCCTACGAGCAGTACTTC.

This clonotype was found many times. In DNA, the CDR3 is TGTGCCAGCCGGGTACTAGACAGGGGCTATGGCTACACCTTC. Encoded protein: CASRVLDRGYGYTF. This sequence joins TRBV6-1 and TRBJ1-2; TRBD1 aligns across 8 bases. The CDR3 sequence is 14 residues long. The V gene end was trimmed by 8 bases and the J gene end by 4 bases; junction bases not matched to a gene: 9. Germline values: CDR1 MNHNS, CDR2 SASEGT.

The table lists this clonotype with a few counts. The chain recombines TRBV12-3 or TRBV12-4 with TRBJ2-7; D possibly corresponds to TRBD2 (6 bases). The CDR3 covers 18 residues. Trimming stripped 0 bases from V and 3 bases from J, with 21 bases between. As DNA, the CDR3 is TGTGCCAGCAGTTTAGCCCCCCTAGGGACGGGACTTCTCTACGAGCAGTACTTC. Residues: CASSLAPLGTGLLYEQYF.

The V call is TRBV2, the J call TRBJ1-2, with D unresolved. CDR3 length: 14 amino acids. V was pared by 10 bases and J by 8 bases, with 23 bases between. Germline lookup yields CDR1 SNHLY and CDR2 FYNNEI. The CDR3: CATRELRTLVGYTF. The CDR3 nucleotides read TGTGCCACCCGAGAACTGAGGACTTTAGTAGGCTACACCTTC.

This clonotype was counted only a few times. This chain links TRBV12-3 or TRBV12-4 with TRBJ2-1; D gene ambiguous. The CDR3 spans 11 residues. V lost 5 bases, J lost 7 bases, and 6 bases lay in between. The CDR3 nucleotides read TGTGCCAGCAGTATCCAGAATGAGCAGTTCTTC. Amino acids: CASSIQNEQFF.